This T cell receptor (beta chain) stems from a study of radiotherapy plus CTLA-4 blockade in lung cancer. The repertoire was sequenced with immunoSEQ multiplex PCR; TCRdb's copy has only in-frame clones and lacks some. The sample gives approximately 110,000 clones, roughly 86% of which show up once; 3% to 4% is in the top ten. Alongside CTLA-4 blockade with ipilimumab, patients with chemo-refractory metastatic non-small-cell lung cancer received focal radiation. Findings and caveats of the study: Best predicting response, reportedly, were early blood T cell clone dynamics, with interferon-beta.

Between the trimmed V and J ends, which lost 1 base and 1 base, there was a span of 11 bases. Germline CDR1 reads SGHAT; CDR2 reads FQNNGV. The CDR3 contains 15 residues. Concerning this clone: Antigen specificity is unknown.

The material sequenced was peripheral blood, taken from a patient treated with radiotherapy plus ipilimumab. V and J are TRBV11-2 and TRBJ2-7; D is perhaps TRBD1 (7 bases). This clonotype was obtained from a human donor with non-small cell lung cancer that progressed on radiotherapy plus ipilimumab. Some clones in this sample may be carry-over from other donors' samples. CDR3 loop: CASSLGQGGSYEQYF. The CDR3, as DNA: TGTGCCAGCAGCTTAGGCCAGGGGGGATCCTACGAGCAGTACTTC.